A single sample is the source of the 24 T cell receptor beta chains below, sequenced in a study of blood T cell repertoires in COVID-19. The table came from immunoSEQ multiplex PCR; TCRdb's copy has only in-frame clones and leaves some out. The sample contains some 82,000 clones, more than 70% of which appear only once. Source material: peripheral blood. Receptors originate from a man older than 75 with active or convalescent COVID-19.

The chain employs TRBV5-4 and TRBJ2-7; D not resolved. V was clipped by 1 base and J by 0 bases, with 8 bases between them. Germline CDR1 and CDR2: SGHNT and YYREEE (reference sequence). This CDR3 comprises 14 residues. The CDR3 DNA reads as TGTGCCAGCAGCTTGAGGCGGTTCTCCTACGAGCAGTACTTC. Translated: CASSLRRFSYEQYF.

This chain uses TRBV4-3 with TRBJ2-1; TRBD2 aligns across 8 bases. Germline CDR1 is LGHNA and CDR2 is YSLEER. The CDR3 covers 15 residues. Unmatched junction bases numbered 3, after V lost 1 base and J lost 4 bases. The CDR3 DNA reads TGCGCCAGCAGCCAAGCCAGCGGGGGATACAATGAGCAGTTCTTC. This gives the protein CASSQASGGYNEQFF.

The V call is TRBV9, the J call TRBJ2-1, with 7 bases fitting TRBD1. Germline V lookup: CDR1 SGDLS, CDR2 YYNGEE. This CDR3 region has 15 residues. The V and J ends lost 4 bases and 2 bases, in that order; junction bases with no gene match: 6. This CDR3 reads CASSSRDSPYNEQFF. As DNA, the CDR3 is TGTGCCAGCAGCTCCCGGGACAGCCCCTACAATGAGCAGTTCTTC.

This clone has ten or more counts. Additional DNA sequences in this sample encode the identical CDR3. The rearrangement links TRBV18 to TRBJ2-1; TRBD2 matches 10 bases. The CDR3 runs to 15 residues. CDR1 and CDR2 from the germline V gene are KGHSH and LQKENI. With 3 bases clipped from V and 4 bases from J, the junction kept 3 bases outside the gene matches. CDR3 in amino acids: CASSPPTSGYNEQFF. The DNA of the CDR3 is TGTGCCAGCTCACCGCCGACTAGCGGGTACAATGAGCAGTTCTTC.

CDR3 residues: CSAQATGKYEQYF. The CDR3 DNA sequence: TGCAGCGCCCAGGCGACAGGGAAATACGAGCAGTACTTC. V usage is TRBV29-1 and J usage is TRBJ2-7; 7 bases are shared with TRBD1. V was clipped by 7 bases and J by 4 bases; unmatched bases: 10. Germline CDR1 is SQVTM and CDR2 is ANQGSEA. The CDR3 has 13 amino acids.

V is TRBV7-9 and J is TRBJ1-1, with D tentatively TRBD1 (5 bases). V lost 5 bases, J lost 0 bases, and 13 bases lay in between. The CDR3 sequence is 15 residues long. The germline CDR1 and CDR2 sequences are SEHNR and FQNEAQ (reference sequence). CDR3 DNA sequence: TGTGCCAGCAGCATCCCGACAGTTCTGAACACTGAAGCTTTCTTT. It specifies CASSIPTVLNTEAFF.

The chain uses TRBV28 and TRBJ2-7; weak D call: TRBD2 (6 bases). Trimming took off 3 bases at V and 2 bases at J, with 11 bases between the two ends. The CDR3 is made up of 14 amino acids. Per germline, CDR1 MDHEN and CDR2 SYDVKM. The CDR3 region has the DNA TGTGCCAGCAGTTTTCCTAGCGCTACCTACGAGCAGTACTTC. This gives the protein CASSFPSATYEQYF.

J is TRBJ2-3 and V is TRBV21-1; TRBD2 is taken as the D call from the table, unchecked against the DNA. TRBV21-1 is a listed pseudogene. The CDR3 length is 12 residues. CDR3 loop: CASSPPGDTQYF. The CDR3 DNA follows: TGTGCCAGCAGCCCCCCCGGGGATACGCAGTATTTT.

The rearrangement joins TRBV2 to TRBJ2-5, with 7 bases lining up with TRBD2. Germline V lookup: CDR1 SNHLY, CDR2 FYNNEI. The CDR3 sequence is 16 residues long. V gave up 5 bases and J gave up 2 bases; unmatched junction bases: 11. The CDR3 DNA reads as TGTGCCAGCAGTCTCGGGGATGGGGGGGGACAAGAGACCCAGTACTTC. It translates to CASSLGDGGGQETQYF.

This sequence joins TRBV7-2 and TRBJ1-1; 10 nucleotides align to TRBD1. Germline V gives CDR1 SGHTA, CDR2 FQGNSA. J lost 4 bases, V lost 4 bases, and 12 bases had no gene match. This CDR3 has 17 amino acids. The CDR3 sequence is CASSSRDRGFLGTEAFF. The CDR3 DNA reads TGTGCCAGCAGCTCCAGGGACAGGGGATTTTTGGGCACTGAAGCTTTCTTT.

The table lists this clone with a few counts. The chain joins TRBV15 to TRBJ2-7, with 8 bases lining up with TRBD2. V shed 1 base and J 1 base; nucleotides not matched to a gene: 6. The CDR3 length is 16 residues. Germline CDR1 is LNHNV and CDR2 is YYDKDF (reference sequence). Here the CDR3 reads CATSRVLVAGSYEQYF. CDR3 bases: TGTGCCACCAGCAGAGTGTTGGTAGCGGGATCCTACGAGCAGTACTTC.

The chain couples TRBV9 to TRBJ2-1; 8 bases agree with TRBD2. V shed 4 bases and J 4 bases; nucleotides not matched to a gene: 7. CDR1 SGDLS and CDR2 YYNGEE come from the germline V gene. CDR3 length: 15 amino acids. CDR3 bases: TGTGCCAGCAGCTCACAAGGGACTAGTTACAATGAGCAGTTCTTC. This encodes CASSSQGTSYNEQFF. The full variable domain, completed using reference TRBV9 and TRBJ2-1, is DSGVTQTPKHLITATGQRVTLRCSPRSGDLSVYWYQQSLDQGLQFLIQYYNGEERAKGNILERFSAQQFPDLHSELNLSSLELGDSALYFCASSSQGTSYNEQFFGPGTRLTVL.

V and J are TRBV19 and TRBJ1-5; D is perhaps TRBD1 (5 bases). The V gene's germline CDR1 is LNHDA and CDR2 SQIVND (reference sequence). Deletions cut 6 bases from V and 2 bases from J, with 11 bases between. This CDR3 has 14 amino acids. The CDR3, as DNA: TGTGCCAGTAGCCCGGGGGGAGGCAATCAGCCCCAGCATTTT. Protein: CASSPGGGNQPQHF.

The V and J genes are TRBV5-1 and TRBJ2-1; possible D gene TRBD2, 6 bases. V was shortened by 4 bases and J by 9 bases, with 17 bases between the two germline ends. The CDR3 totals 14 residues. Germline V CDR1 and CDR2: SGHRS, YFSETQ. CDR3 nucleotides: TGCGCCAGCAGCGCCGACGCCGGAGGGGCTGAGCAGTTCTTC. It encodes CASSADAGGAEQFF.

V usage is TRBV11-2 and J usage is TRBJ2-4; D is possibly TRBD2 (5 bases). The length of the CDR3 is 13 residues. V dropped 4 bases and J dropped 9 bases, with 13 bases sitting between them. Germline CDR1 and CDR2: SGHAT and FQNNGV. The chain's CDR3 is CASSSRGGTIQYF. The CDR3 DNA is TGTGCCAGCAGCTCAAGAGGAGGAACCATTCAGTACTTC. Combining the CDR3 with reference TRBV11-2 and TRBJ2-4 gives the whole variable domain EAGVAQSPRYKIIEKRQSVAFWCNPISGHATLYWYQQILGQGPKLLIQFQNNGVVDDSQLPKDRFSAERLKGVDSTLKIQPAKLEDSAVYLCASSSRGGTIQYFGAGTRLSVL.

The V call is TRBV6-1, the J call TRBJ1-2, with D hard to call. This CDR3 region has 15 residues. The V end lost 3 bases, the J end lost 2 bases, and 13 bases lay between the germline ends. Germline CDR1 reads MNHNS; CDR2 reads SASEGT. CDR3 sequence: CASSDDTVGNYGYTF. In nucleotides, the CDR3 is TGTGCCAGCAGTGACGACACTGTTGGCAACTATGGCTACACCTTC.

The chain links TRBV5-1 to TRBJ2-2; weak D call: TRBD2 (6 bases). V lost 3 bases and J 5 bases, leaving 14 bases between the germline ends. From germline, CDR1 is SGHRS and CDR2 YFSETQ. The CDR3 consists of 15 residues. CDR3 nucleotide sequence: TGCGCCAGCAGCTCCGGTCACGGGGGAACCGGGGAGCTGTTTTTT. This codes for CASSSGHGGTGELFF.

The chain has TRBV28 and TRBJ1-4; D not resolved. Looked up from germline, CDR1 is MDHEN and CDR2 is SYDVKM. The germline V and J ends were trimmed by 5 bases and 4 bases, with 14 bases remaining between them. CDR3 length: 15 amino acids. The CDR3 DNA reads TGTGCCAGCAGTCCGGGTGGCAGAGATAATGAAAAACTGTTTTTT. Translated: CASSPGGRDNEKLFF.

The chain has TRBV10-1 and TRBJ1-2, with 7 bases fitting TRBD1. This CDR3 has 15 residues. Germline lookup yields CDR1 WNHNN and CDR2 SYGVQD (reference sequence). Germline trimming cut 6 bases from V and 1 base from J; bases unmatched to any gene: 8. The CDR3 nucleotides read TGCGCCAGCAGGCCCGGGACAGCCCTTAACTATGGCTACACCTTC. It codes for CASRPGTALNYGYTF.

This chain joins TRBV18 and TRBJ1-5; TRBD1 agrees at 8 bases. Germline CDR1 is KGHSH and CDR2 is LQKENI. The V and J ends lost 3 bases and 3 bases, in that order; junction bases with no gene match: 7. This CDR3 region has 16 residues. CDR3 loop: CASSPPQGAVNQPQHF. The CDR3 DNA sequence: TGTGCCAGCTCACCCCCGCAGGGGGCGGTCAATCAGCCCCAGCATTTT.

The genes are TRBV6-5 and TRBJ2-1; a possible D gene is TRBD2 (6 bases). The V end lost 5 bases, the J end lost 4 bases, and 9 bases lay between the germline ends. Looked up from germline, CDR1 is MNHEY and CDR2 is SVGAGI. The CDR3 consists of 13 residues. The CDR3 DNA follows: TGTGCCAGCAGTCAGGGACTTTACAATGAGCAGTTCTTC. Translated: CASSQGLYNEQFF.

This chain links TRBV21-1 with TRBJ2-1; the table calls TRBD2, which could not be checked here. TRBV21-1 is flagged as a pseudogene. The CDR3 loop spans 18 amino acids. The CDR3 is CASSKGALSVPAHNEQFF. The DNA for the CDR3 is TGTGCCAGCAGCAAAGGCGCGTTGTCGGTCCCTGCCCACAATGAGCAGTTCTTC.

The V call is TRBV29-1, the J call TRBJ2-7; D is possibly TRBD2 (6 bases). Trimming removed 6 bases at V and 3 bases at J, with 12 bases between. The CDR3 totals 12 residues. In germline, CDR1 is SQVTM, CDR2 ANQGSEA. CDR3 sequence reads: CSVARGNYEQYF. In DNA form, the CDR3 reads TGCAGCGTCGCCCGGGGGAACTACGAGCAGTACTTC.

The chain links TRBV13 to TRBJ2-5; TRBD2 aligns across 12 bases. Germline V gives CDR1 PRHDT, CDR2 FYEKMQ (reference sequence). Unmatched junction bases numbered 4, after V lost 5 bases and J lost 0 bases. The CDR3 spans 16 residues. CDR3 region: CASSGRTSGNQETQYF. The CDR3 nucleotides read TGTGCCAGCAGCGGACGGACTAGCGGGAACCAAGAGACCCAGTACTTC. Full variable domain (missing parts from reference TRBV13 and TRBJ2-5): AAGVIQSPRHLIKEKRETATLKCYPIPRHDTVYWYQQGPGQDPQFLISFYEKMQSDKGSIPDRFSAQQFSDYHSELNMSSLELGDSALYFCASSGRTSGNQETQYFGPGTRLLVL.